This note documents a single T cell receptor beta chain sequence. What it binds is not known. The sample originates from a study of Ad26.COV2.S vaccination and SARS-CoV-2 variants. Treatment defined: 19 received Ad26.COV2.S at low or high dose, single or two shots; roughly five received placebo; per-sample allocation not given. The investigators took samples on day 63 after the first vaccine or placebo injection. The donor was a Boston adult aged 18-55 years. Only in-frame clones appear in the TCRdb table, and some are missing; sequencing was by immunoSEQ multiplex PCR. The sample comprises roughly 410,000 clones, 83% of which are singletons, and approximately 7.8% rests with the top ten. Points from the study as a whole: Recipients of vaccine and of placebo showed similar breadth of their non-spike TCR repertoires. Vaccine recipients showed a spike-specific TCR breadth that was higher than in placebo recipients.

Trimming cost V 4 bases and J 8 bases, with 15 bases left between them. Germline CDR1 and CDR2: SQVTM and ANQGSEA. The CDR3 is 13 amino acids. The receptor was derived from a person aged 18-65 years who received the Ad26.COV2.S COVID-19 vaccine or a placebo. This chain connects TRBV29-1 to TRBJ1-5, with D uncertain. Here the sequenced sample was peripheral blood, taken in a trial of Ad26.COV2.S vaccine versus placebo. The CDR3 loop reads CSVGRGGYEPQHF. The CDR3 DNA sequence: TGCAGCGTTGGACGGGGAGGGTACGAGCCCCAGCATTTT.